Following are 26 T cell receptor beta chains from one sample sequenced in a study of cytomegalovirus exposure and HLA in healthy donors (dated by TCRdb to 2016 to 2017). The method behind the library was the immunoSEQ multiplex PCR assay. The immuneACCESS repertoire file appears here via TCRdb, limited to in-frame rearrangements. These files lack a portion of the clones; in checked studies, under half of the deficit traces to unresolved V genes, and the cause of the others is not known. A total of 55,000 to 75,000 clones appear in this sample, about 94% of them only once. The ten most abundant clones make up 4% to 5.5% of the sample. What was sequenced was PBMCs. The receptors shown here come from a man between 18 and 29 years old in good health and CMV-seropositive.

This chain connects TRBV7-9 to TRBJ1-4; TRBD1 might be the D (6 bases). Germline V gives CDR1 SEHNR, CDR2 FQNEAQ (reference sequence). V dropped 1 base and J dropped 11 bases, with 14 bases sitting between them. The CDR3 is 14 residues long. Here the CDR3 reads CASSLGAGDRKLFF. The CDR3 coding sequence is TGTGCCAGCAGCTTAGGGGCAGGGGATCGCAAACTGTTTTTT.

The chain employs TRBV11-3 and TRBJ2-2; 8 bases line up with TRBD1. V gave up 1 base and J gave up 6 bases; unmatched junction bases: 4. Germline CDR1 is SGHNT and CDR2 is YENEEA. CDR3 length equals 15 residues. This chain's CDR3 is CASSLGTGLPGELFF. The CDR3 nucleotides are TGTGCCAGCAGCTTAGGGACAGGGTTGCCCGGGGAGCTGTTTTTT.

V gene TRBV7-3 combines with J gene TRBJ2-2; 14 bases fit TRBD2. This CDR3 region has 18 residues. Trimming cost V 5 bases and J 4 bases; bases outside gene matches: 9. Germline assignment: CDR1 SGHTA and CDR2 FQGTGA. This CDR3 is CASSARLAGGPGTGELFF. The CDR3 DNA reads as TGTGCCAGCAGCGCTCGACTAGCGGGGGGGCCCGGCACCGGGGAGCTGTTTTTT.

The chain joins TRBV28 to TRBJ2-6; a weak D match, TRBD1 (6 bases). CDR1 and CDR2 from the germline V gene are MDHEN and SYDVKM. Trimming pared 4 bases from V and 0 bases from J, leaving 10 bases between. This CDR3 comprises 16 residues. For the CDR3, the DNA is TGTGCCAGCAGTTCCCCAGGGGTCTCTGGGGCCAACGTCCTGACTTTC. This encodes CASSSPGVSGANVLTF.

The chain joins TRBV6-5 to TRBJ2-2; D ambiguous. Trimming took off 5 bases at V and 5 bases at J, with 3 bases between the two ends. Germline assignment: CDR1 MNHEY and CDR2 SVGAGI. This CDR3 has 11 amino acids. The DNA of the CDR3 is TGTGCCAGCAGTCGGACCGGGGAGCTGTTTTTT. Protein: CASSRTGELFF.

The V and J genes are TRBV19 and TRBJ2-3; TRBD1 matches at 10 bases. The CDR3 sequence is 13 residues long. With V trimmed by 10 bases and J by 4 bases, 5 bases remained unmatched. Germline CDR1 is LNHDA and CDR2 is SQIVND (reference sequence). The DNA for the CDR3 is TGTGCCACGCGACAGGGGGCCGCAGATACGCAGTATTTT. This encodes CATRQGAADTQYF.

The chain joins TRBV4-3 to TRBJ2-1; D unresolved. This CDR3 has 15 amino acids. Trimming took 0 bases from V and 9 from J, leaving 15 bases between them. CDR1 is LGHNA and CDR2 is YSLEER in the germline V gene. The CDR3, as DNA: TGCGCCAGCAGCCAAGAGTTTTCACAGTCCTTTGAGCAGTTCTTC. Translating gives CASSQEFSQSFEQFF.

V is TRBV9 and J is TRBJ2-3; 8 bases map to TRBD1. The CDR3 extends over 14 amino acids. V gave up 3 bases and J gave up 3 bases; unmatched junction bases: 3. Germline assignment: CDR1 SGDLS and CDR2 YYNGEE. The CDR3 DNA reads as TGTGCCAGCAGCGCGGGACAGGCGACAGATACGCAGTATTTT. Translation: CASSAGQATDTQYF.

The chain combines TRBV19 with TRBJ1-1, with D uncertain. The CDR3 has 14 amino acids. Germline lookup yields CDR1 LNHDA and CDR2 SQIVND (reference sequence). V lost 6 bases, J lost 5 bases, and 16 bases lay in between. The CDR3 region has the DNA TGTGCCAGTAGGACACCTGGGTTTGGGACTGAAGCTTTCTTT. As protein: CASRTPGFGTEAFF.

CDR3 nucleotides: TGCGCCAGCAGCCAAGCAGGGGGCAGGACCTACGAGCAGTACTTC. It encodes CASSQAGGRTYEQYF. This chain uses TRBV4-3 with TRBJ2-7; TRBD1 aligns across 8 bases. Germline trimming cut 1 base from V and 2 bases from J; bases unmatched to any gene: 4. CDR1 and CDR2 from the germline V gene are LGHNA and YSLEER. This CDR3 comprises 15 residues.

The chain couples TRBV14 to TRBJ2-2; 14 positions agree with TRBD2. The CDR3 loop spans 18 amino acids. Unmatched junction bases numbered 7, after V lost 4 bases and J lost 3 bases. Germline loops: CDR1 SGHDN, CDR2 FVKESK. The CDR3 DNA follows: TGTGCCAGCAGCCTAGGACTAGCGGGAGGTTCCGACACCGGGGAGCTGTTTTTT. Translated, it gives CASSLGLAGGSDTGELFF.

The genes are TRBV7-2 and TRBJ1-2, with TRBD1 identical over 8 bases. Germline loops: CDR1 SGHTA, CDR2 FQGNSA. The ends lost 3 bases at V and 4 bases at J; junction bases unmatched: 7. This CDR3 has 15 residues. CDR3 DNA sequence: TGTGCCAGCAGCTTCTCCGGGACAGGCCCCTATGGCTACACCTTC. Its protein is CASSFSGTGPYGYTF.

The genes are TRBV4-1 and TRBJ1-1; D is undetermined. V was cut by 0 bases and J by 0 bases, with 11 bases left in between. Per germline, CDR1 MGHRA and CDR2 YSYEKL. This CDR3 is 16 amino acids long. CDR3 coding DNA: TGCGCCAGCAGCCAAGATTCGAACAGTTTGAACACTGAAGCTTTCTTT. Its protein product is CASSQDSNSLNTEAFF.

The chain carries TRBV11-2 and TRBJ1-1; no reliable D call. Germline CDR1 reads SGHAT; CDR2 reads FQNNGV. The CDR3 loop spans 13 amino acids. The ends were cut back, 0 bases at V and 3 bases at J, with 5 bases in the middle. The CDR3 coding sequence is TGTGCCAGCAGCTTAGAATATGACACTGAAGCTTTCTTT. It is translated as CASSLEYDTEAFF. The variable domain in full, with the rest retrieved from reference TRBV11-2 and TRBJ1-1, is EAGVAQSPRYKIIEKRQSVAFWCNPISGHATLYWYQQILGQGPKLLIQFQNNGVVDDSQLPKDRFSAERLKGVDSTLKIQPAKLEDSAVYLCASSLEYDTEAFFGQGTRLTVV.

This sequence joins TRBV7-6 and TRBJ2-1, with 9 positions matching TRBD1. CDR3 length equals 18 residues. Trimming removed 1 base from V and 5 bases from J; junction bases left unmatched: 12. CDR1 and CDR2 (germline): SGHVS, FNYEAQ. CDR3 loop: CASSLDIYRDRDHNEQFF. CDR3 nucleotide sequence: TGTGCCAGCAGCTTAGATATATACCGGGACAGGGATCACAATGAGCAGTTCTTC.

V and J are TRBV28 and TRBJ1-2; the D gene is possibly TRBD1 (5 bases). Germline V gene lookup returns CDR1 MDHEN and CDR2 SYDVKM. This CDR3 has 15 amino acids. Trimming left V 6 bases short and J 0 bases short, with 14 bases between. The CDR3 loop reads CASRELRGPNYGYTF. The CDR3 bases are TGTGCCAGCAGGGAATTAAGGGGTCCTAACTATGGCTACACCTTC.

In its sample, this clone was seen once. This rearrangement joins TRBV28 to TRBJ1-5; D is possibly TRBD1 (5 bases). V was pared by 5 bases and J by 0 bases, with 17 bases between. The CDR3 sequence is 17 residues long. Germline values: CDR1 MDHEN, CDR2 SYDVKM. The CDR3 DNA reads as TGTGCCAGCAGTCGTTCCGGGACGGACTATAGCAATCAGCCCCAGCATTTT. It codes for CASSRSGTDYSNQPQHF.

For the CDR3, the DNA is TGTGCCAGCAGCCCATCCTACAATGAGCAGTTCTTC. This sequence encodes CASSPSYNEQFF. The chain is built from TRBV7-9 and TRBJ2-1; D remains unclear. CDR1 and CDR2 from the germline V gene are SEHNR and FQNEAQ (reference sequence). The germline V and J ends were trimmed by 5 bases and 1 base, with 3 bases remaining between them. This CDR3 comprises 12 residues.

CDR3 sequence: CASSSYLSPGREEAFF. Written as DNA, the CDR3 is TGTGCCAGCAGCTCCTACCTATCTCCCGGACGGGAGGAGGCTTTCTTT. This chain links TRBV7-6 with TRBJ1-1; no reliable D call. The germline CDR1 and CDR2 sequences are SGHVS and FNYEAQ. The length of the CDR3 is 16 residues. The V end lost 4 bases, the J end lost 11 bases, and 26 bases lay between the germline ends.

The chain carries TRBV28 and TRBJ2-5; TRBD2 agrees at 7 bases. The CDR3 length is 14 residues. Germline V gives CDR1 MDHEN, CDR2 SYDVKM. Unmatched junction bases numbered 3, after V lost 2 bases and J lost 3 bases. CDR3 sequence: CASSLVRGEETQYF. CDR3 nucleotide sequence: TGTGCCAGCAGTTTAGTTCGGGGGGAAGAGACCCAGTACTTC.

The V and J genes are TRBV7-2 and TRBJ1-2; no clear D gene. CDR1 and CDR2 (germline): SGHTA, FQGNSA. The CDR3 contains 15 residues. V dropped 5 bases and J dropped 0 bases, with 13 bases sitting between them. CDR3 in DNA: TGTGCCAGCAGCCTATCCCGGGTGGCTAACTATGGCTACACCTTC. This translates into CASSLSRVANYGYTF.

The V gene is TRBV4-1, the J gene TRBJ2-5, with TRBD2 matching 14 bases. J gave up 2 bases and V 2 bases, and 1 base lay outside the gene matches. Germline lookup yields CDR1 MGHRA and CDR2 YSYEKL. This CDR3 contains 16 residues. The CDR3 DNA reads TGCGCCAGCAGCCAAAGACTAGCGGGGGGGCAAGAGACCCAGTACTTC. Amino acid sequence: CASSQRLAGGQETQYF.

This clone appeared a few times. The chain has TRBV6-1 and TRBJ1-3; D uncertain. The CDR3 consists of 15 residues. Deletions cut 3 bases from V and 0 bases from J, with 9 bases between. Germline CDR1 is MNHNS and CDR2 is SASEGT. Here the CDR3 reads CASSDMADSGNTIYF. The CDR3 region has the DNA TGTGCCAGCAGTGATATGGCGGACTCTGGAAACACCATATATTTT.

The chain recombines TRBV9 with TRBJ2-7; tentatively, D is TRBD1 (6 bases). Trimming left V 2 bases short and J 0 bases short, with 9 bases between. Germline CDR1 reads SGDLS; CDR2 reads YYNGEE. There are 14 residues in the CDR3. The CDR3 DNA is TGTGCCAGCAGCGTTTTGGACAGCTCCTACGAGCAGTACTTC. Amino acids: CASSVLDSSYEQYF.

The chain is built from TRBV14 and TRBJ2-7; weak D call: TRBD2 (5 bases). V dropped 1 base and J dropped 5 bases, with 15 bases sitting between them. Germline V gene sequence: CDR1 SGHDN, CDR2 FVKESK. CDR3 length: 15 amino acids. The CDR3 DNA follows: TGTGCCAGCAGCCAAGTTATCGGGGTCGTCAACGAGCAGTACTTC. Translation gives CASSQVIGVVNEQYF.

This rearrangement joins TRBV27 to TRBJ1-5, with D perhaps matching TRBD1 (5 bases). This CDR3 contains 14 residues. CDR1 and CDR2 (germline): MNHEY, SMNVEV (reference sequence). V lost 8 bases, J lost 3 bases, and 14 bases lay in between. The DNA of the CDR3 is TGTGCCAGCGGCTATAGGGGTGCCAATCAGCCCCAGCATTTT. Its protein product is CASGYRGANQPQHF.